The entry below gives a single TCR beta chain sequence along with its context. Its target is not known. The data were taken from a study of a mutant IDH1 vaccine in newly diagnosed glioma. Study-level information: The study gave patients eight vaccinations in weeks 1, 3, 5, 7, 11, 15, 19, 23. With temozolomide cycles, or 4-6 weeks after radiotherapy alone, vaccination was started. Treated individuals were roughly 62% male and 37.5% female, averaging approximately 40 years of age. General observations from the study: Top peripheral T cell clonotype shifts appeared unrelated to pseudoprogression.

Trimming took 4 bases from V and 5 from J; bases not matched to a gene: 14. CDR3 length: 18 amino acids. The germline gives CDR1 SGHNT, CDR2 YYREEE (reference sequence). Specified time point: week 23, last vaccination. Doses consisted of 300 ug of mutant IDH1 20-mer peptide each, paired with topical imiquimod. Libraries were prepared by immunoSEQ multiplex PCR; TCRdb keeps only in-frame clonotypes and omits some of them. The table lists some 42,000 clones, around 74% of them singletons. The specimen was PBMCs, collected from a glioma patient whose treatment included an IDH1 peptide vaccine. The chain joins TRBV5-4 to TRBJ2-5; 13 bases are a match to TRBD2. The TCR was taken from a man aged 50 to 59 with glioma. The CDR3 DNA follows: TGTGCCAGCAGCCCCCCCGGCACTAGCGGGGGGGCCCTGGAGACCCAGTACTTC. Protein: CASSPPGTSGGALETQYF.